The 26 T cell receptor beta chains given below trace back to one sample, sequenced in a study of sequential checkpoint blockade in melanoma. Treatment denoted: randomized to nivolumab then ipilimumab (arm A) or the reverse (arm B). Libraries were prepared by immunoSEQ multiplex PCR; TCRdb keeps only in-frame clonotypes and omits some of them. The repertoire holds 13,000 or so clones, with around 69% as singletons. This material consisted of CD8+ T cells sorted from blood (inferred from file names), taken from a patient given nivolumab and ipilimumab in sequence. The receptors originated from a human donor with melanoma.

The V call is TRBV29-1, the J call TRBJ1-1; D is unresolved. Germline V CDR1 and CDR2: SQVTM, ANQGSEA. This CDR3 has 14 amino acids. The CDR3 region has the DNA TGCAGTGGTAGCCGCGTTCCAGTCGGGACTGAAGCTTTCTTT. It yields the protein CSGSRVPVGTEAFF.

This clone was found once. The V call is TRBV2, the J call TRBJ1-5, with 8 positions matching TRBD1. The CDR3 contains 16 residues. After removal of 7 bases from V and 1 base from J, the junction contained 9 bases not matched to a gene. Germline CDR1 is SNHLY and CDR2 is FYNNEI. The CDR3 spells CASKPFGQGSNQPQHF. Written as DNA, the CDR3 is TGTGCCAGCAAGCCATTTGGACAGGGCAGCAATCAGCCCCAGCATTTT.

There are a few counts of this clone. Other DNA variants within this sample encode the same CDR3. The CDR3 loop is CASSPRDRDGYTF. CDR3 in DNA: TGTGCCAGCAGCCCTAGGGACAGGGATGGCTACACCTTC. The V gene is TRBV7-9, the J gene TRBJ1-2, with 9 bases identical to TRBD1. The CDR3 extends over 13 amino acids. V trimming: 5 bases; J trimming: 6 bases; junction bases outside the gene matches: 4. The germline CDR1 and CDR2 sequences are SEHNR and FQNEAQ (reference sequence).

The genes are TRBV19 and TRBJ2-4, with D possibly TRBD1 on 7 matching bases. The V gene lost 7 bases and the J gene lost 3 bases, with 13 bases spanning the gap. Germline V gives CDR1 LNHDA, CDR2 SQIVND (reference sequence). CDR3 length: 14 residues. The CDR3 region is CASMAGGFKNIQYF. In DNA, the CDR3 is TGTGCCAGTATGGCAGGGGGGTTCAAAAACATTCAGTACTTC. Together with reference TRBV19 and TRBJ2-4, the CDR3 gives the full variable domain: DGGITQSPKYLFRKEGQNVTLSCEQNLNHDAMYWYRQDPGQGLRLIYYSQIVNDFQKGDIAEGYSVSREKKESFPLTVTSAQKNPTAFYLCASMAGGFKNIQYFGAGTRLSVL.

The chain has TRBV6-5 and TRBJ2-1; D is perhaps TRBD1 (7 bases). Germline V gives CDR1 MNHEY, CDR2 SVGAGI. V lost 0 bases and J 8 bases, leaving 14 bases between the germline ends. CDR3 length: 15 amino acids. The CDR3 DNA follows: TGTGCCAGCAGTTACTCGATTCAGGGGGGCGATGAGCAGTTCTTC. Amino acid sequence: CASSYSIQGGDEQFF.

The chain uses TRBV11-2 and TRBJ2-7; 7 bases fit TRBD2. CDR1 is SGHAT, CDR2 FQNNGV, per germline. This CDR3 has 14 residues. V trimming: 4 bases; J trimming: 2 bases; junction bases outside the gene matches: 5. Here the CDR3 reads CASSYGLGAYEQYF. In DNA form, the CDR3 reads TGTGCCAGCAGCTACGGACTAGGAGCCTACGAGCAGTACTTC. The whole variable domain, filled in from reference TRBV11-2 and TRBJ2-7, reads EAGVAQSPRYKIIEKRQSVAFWCNPISGHATLYWYQQILGQGPKLLIQFQNNGVVDDSQLPKDRFSAERLKGVDSTLKIQPAKLEDSAVYLCASSYGLGAYEQYFGPGTRLTVT.

This clone occurred a few times. This chain links TRBV5-4 with TRBJ1-2; 9 bases map to TRBD1. The CDR3 spans 16 residues. The germline gives CDR1 SGHNT, CDR2 YYREEE (reference sequence). With 0 bases clipped from V and 4 bases from J, the junction kept 7 bases outside the gene matches. Written as DNA, the CDR3 is TGTGCCAGCAGCTTGGGACAGGGGGTGTCGATCTATGGCTACACCTTC. Residues: CASSLGQGVSIYGYTF.

The rearrangement links TRBV5-5 to TRBJ2-7, with 10 positions matching TRBD1. CDR1 and CDR2 (germline): SGHKS, YYEKEE (reference sequence). The CDR3 totals 16 residues. After removal of 4 bases from V and 2 bases from J, the junction contained 9 bases not matched to a gene. CDR3 amino acids: CASSPTTTGGAYEQYF. CDR3 in DNA: TGTGCCAGCAGCCCGACCACGACAGGGGGCGCCTACGAGCAGTACTTC.

This clone was seen more than once but under ten times. V is TRBV5-1 and J is TRBJ2-1; D possibly corresponds to TRBD1 (5 bases). The CDR3 sequence is 15 residues long. Germline CDR1 is SGHRS and CDR2 is YFSETQ. V was shortened by 4 bases and J by 4 bases, with 15 bases between the two germline ends. Here the CDR3 DNA reads TGCGCCAGCAGCCGCCAGGGCGGATCGTACAATGAGCAGTTCTTC. As protein: CASSRQGGSYNEQFF.

The chain uses TRBV7-2 and TRBJ2-1, with 8 bases that match TRBD2. The CDR3 contains 15 residues. From germline, CDR1 is SGHTA and CDR2 FQGNSA. Trimming took 5 bases from V and 5 from J; bases not matched to a gene: 8. CDR3 sequence (DNA): TGTGCCAGCAGCCTACGGGGGGGAGTTAACAATGAGCAGTTCTTC. Its translation is CASSLRGGVNNEQFF. Filled out from reference TRBV7-2 and TRBJ2-1, the complete variable domain reads GAGVSQSPSNKVTEKGKDVELRCDPISGHTALYWYRQSLGQGLEFLIYFQGNSAPDKSGLPSDRFSAERTGGSVSTLTIQRTQQEDSAVYLCASSLRGGVNNEQFFGPGTRLTVL.

The chain employs TRBV5-5 and TRBJ2-2, with D possibly TRBD1 on 5 matching bases. This CDR3 spans 16 amino acids. Germline CDR1 reads SGHKS; CDR2 reads YYEKEE (reference sequence). V lost 0 bases to trimming and J lost 1 base, with 10 bases between them. The CDR3 loop reads CASSLEAGLNTGELFF. The DNA for the CDR3 is TGTGCCAGCAGCTTGGAGGCAGGGTTGAACACCGGGGAGCTGTTTTTT.

The rearrangement joins TRBV28 to TRBJ2-5; 7 nucleotides line up with TRBD1. The J segment lost 4 bases and the V segment lost 4 bases, leaving 9 bases of the junction unmatched. This CDR3 is built from 15 residues. In germline, CDR1 is MDHEN, CDR2 SYDVKM. CDR3 nucleotide sequence: TGTGCCAGCAGTTGGGGGACAGCCGCGGGAGAGACCCAGTACTTC. Translated, it gives CASSWGTAAGETQYF.

V gene TRBV7-6 combines with J gene TRBJ2-5, with TRBD1 identical over 11 bases. The end of the DNA aligns better with TRBJ2-7, so the J call may be wrong. This CDR3 comprises 14 residues. The germline V gene encodes CDR1 SGHVS and CDR2 FNYEAQ. The CDR3 region has the DNA TGTGCCAGCAGCTTGAGGACAGGGGGCTCCGAGCAGTACTTC. Translated: CASSLRTGGSEQYF.

V is TRBV19 and J is TRBJ1-1; D may be TRBD1 (6 bases). The V gene's germline CDR1 is LNHDA and CDR2 SQIVND (reference sequence). The CDR3 is 14 amino acids. V dropped 4 bases and J dropped 1 base, with 10 bases sitting between them. The CDR3 DNA follows: TGTGCCAGTAGTAACAGGGCCACGAACACTGAAGCTTTCTTT. Translating it yields CASSNRATNTEAFF.

The chain joins TRBV6-6 to TRBJ2-7, with D unresolved. The CDR3 is made up of 12 amino acids. Trimming removed 4 bases at V and 7 bases at J, with 11 bases between. CDR1 is MNHNY, CDR2 SVGAGI, per germline (reference sequence). The CDR3 protein is CASSWLSGEQYF. CDR3 DNA sequence: TGTGCCAGCAGTTGGCTTTCCGGGGAGCAGTACTTC.

The chain joins TRBV9 to TRBJ1-2; perhaps TRBD1 as D (6 bases). Germline CDR1 is SGDLS and CDR2 is YYNGEE. Deletions cut 3 bases from V and 4 bases from J, with 16 bases between. This CDR3 spans 15 amino acids. The CDR3 is CASSGTGNLIYGYTF. CDR3 bases: TGTGCCAGCAGCGGAACAGGGAATCTGATCTATGGCTACACCTTC. The complete variable domain, with remaining parts taken from reference TRBV9 and TRBJ1-2, reads DSGVTQTPKHLITATGQRVTLRCSPRSGDLSVYWYQQSLDQGLQFLIQYYNGEERAKGNILERFSAQQFPDLHSELNLSSLELGDSALYFCASSGTGNLIYGYTFGSGTRLTVV.

The chain carries TRBV6-1 and TRBJ1-1; D remains unclear. V was pared by 2 bases and J by 3 bases, with 7 bases between. CDR3 length equals 13 residues. The germline CDR1 and CDR2 sequences are MNHNS and SASEGT. DNA of the CDR3: TGTGCCAGCAGTGAATTCGAGTACACTGAAGCTTTCTTT. Its translation: CASSEFEYTEAFF.

V gene TRBV21-1 combines with J gene TRBJ2-1; the table names TRBD1, a call not compared with the DNA. TRBV21-1 is noted as a pseudogene. The CDR3 has 14 amino acids. The CDR3 reads CASSKGQGYNEQFF. Here the CDR3 DNA reads TGTGCCAGCAGCAAGGGACAGGGGTACAATGAGCAGTTCTTC.

The chain is built from TRBV19 and TRBJ2-7; the match to TRBD1 covers 7 bases. V shed 1 base, J shed 2 bases, and the junction held 2 bases outside the gene matches. CDR3 size: 14 residues. Germline values: CDR1 LNHDA, CDR2 SQIVND (reference sequence). The CDR3 region has the DNA TGTGCCAGTAGTATAGGGCAGGGGGCCTACGAGCAGTACTTC. It yields the protein CASSIGQGAYEQYF.

This clone was counted only a few times. The chain carries TRBV6-5 and TRBJ2-1; the match to TRBD2 covers 9 bases. The CDR3 is made up of 13 amino acids. Germline V lookup: CDR1 MNHEY, CDR2 SVGAGI. The junction had 2 bases not matched to a gene; V was cut back by 6 bases and J by 5 bases. In DNA, the CDR3 is TGTGCCAGCAGGCGGGGGGGAGACAATGAGCAGTTCTTC. Residues: CASRRGGDNEQFF.

The rearrangement links TRBV19 to TRBJ2-7; perhaps TRBD2 as D (5 bases). The germline V and J ends were trimmed by 1 base and 3 bases, with 10 bases remaining between them. The CDR3 length is 14 residues. CDR1 is LNHDA and CDR2 is SQIVND in the germline V gene (reference sequence). The CDR3 is CASSIGGSGYEQYF. DNA of the CDR3: TGTGCCAGTAGTATAGGTGGGAGCGGCTACGAGCAGTACTTC. The full variable domain, in which reference TRBV19 and TRBJ2-7 provide the parts outside the CDR3, is DGGITQSPKYLFRKEGQNVTLSCEQNLNHDAMYWYRQDPGQGLRLIYYSQIVNDFQKGDIAEGYSVSREKKESFPLTVTSAQKNPTAFYLCASSIGGSGYEQYFGPGTRLTVT.

The genes are TRBV7-8 and TRBJ1-1; D is uncertain. Trimming cost V 6 bases and J 5 bases, with 7 bases left between them. This CDR3 is built from 11 residues. Germline V gene lookup returns CDR1 SGHVS and CDR2 FQNEAQ. CDR3 DNA sequence: TGTGCCAGCAGTCCCGGGACTGAAGCTTTCTTT. Its translation: CASSPGTEAFF.

This clone was observed a handful of times. The V gene is TRBV19, the J gene TRBJ2-5; 8 positions match TRBD1. From germline, CDR1 is LNHDA and CDR2 SQIVND (reference sequence). This CDR3 is built from 15 residues. Trimming cost V 3 bases and J 5 bases; bases outside gene matches: 8. CDR3 region: CASSIGAGGAETQYF. CDR3 DNA sequence: TGTGCCAGTAGTATTGGAGCAGGGGGCGCGGAGACCCAGTACTTC.

The V and J genes are TRBV7-9 and TRBJ2-1; a possible D gene is TRBD1 (6 bases). The CDR3 sequence is 15 residues long. V lost 4 bases and J 1 base, leaving 11 bases between the germline ends. Per the germline V gene, CDR1 is SEHNR and CDR2 is FQNEAQ (reference sequence). The CDR3 DNA reads as TGTGCCAGCAGCTCAACAGGGCGGTCCTACAATGAGCAGTTCTTC. It yields the protein CASSSTGRSYNEQFF.

This clone was observed a single time. The rearrangement joins TRBV7-9 to TRBJ2-3, with 12 bases that match TRBD2. Germline assignment: CDR1 SEHNR and CDR2 FQNEAQ (reference sequence). The CDR3 loop spans 15 amino acids. J was trimmed by 2 bases and V by 5 bases; bases with no gene match: 2. This chain's CDR3 is CASSGLAGTTDTQYF. The CDR3 nucleotides are TGTGCCAGCAGCGGACTAGCGGGAACCACAGATACGCAGTATTTT.

This rearrangement joins TRBV7-9 to TRBJ2-1; 10 nucleotides match TRBD2. Germline-derived CDR1 and CDR2 are SEHNR and FQNEAQ (reference sequence). The CDR3 has 15 residues. The V and J ends lost 3 bases and 5 bases, in that order; junction bases with no gene match: 4. CDR3 in DNA: TGTGCCAGCAGCTTTCGGACTAGCGGAAACAATGAGCAGTTCTTC. As protein: CASSFRTSGNNEQFF.